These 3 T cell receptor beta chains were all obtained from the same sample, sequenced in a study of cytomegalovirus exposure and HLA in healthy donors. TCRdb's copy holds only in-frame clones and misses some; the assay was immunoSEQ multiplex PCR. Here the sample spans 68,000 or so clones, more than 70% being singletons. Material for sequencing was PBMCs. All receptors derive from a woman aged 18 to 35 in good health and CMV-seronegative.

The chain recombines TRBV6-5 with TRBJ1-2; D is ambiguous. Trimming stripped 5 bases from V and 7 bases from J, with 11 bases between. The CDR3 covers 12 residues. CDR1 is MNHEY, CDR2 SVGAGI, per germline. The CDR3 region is CASSGRVGGYTF. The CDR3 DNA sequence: TGTGCCAGCAGTGGCCGGGTCGGTGGCTACACCTTC.

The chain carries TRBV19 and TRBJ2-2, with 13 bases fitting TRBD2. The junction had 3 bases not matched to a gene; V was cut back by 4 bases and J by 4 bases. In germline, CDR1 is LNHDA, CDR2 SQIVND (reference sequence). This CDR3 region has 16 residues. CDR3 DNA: TGTGCCAGTAGTACACTAGCGGGAGGGAGCACCGGGGAGCTGTTTTTT. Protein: CASSTLAGGSTGELFF.

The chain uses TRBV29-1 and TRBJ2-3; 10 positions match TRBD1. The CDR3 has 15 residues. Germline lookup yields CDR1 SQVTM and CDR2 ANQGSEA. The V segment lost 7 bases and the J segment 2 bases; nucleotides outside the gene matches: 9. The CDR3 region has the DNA TGCAGCGACCGAAGAGGGACAGGGGACACAGATACGCAGTATTTT. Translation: CSDRRGTGDTDTQYF.